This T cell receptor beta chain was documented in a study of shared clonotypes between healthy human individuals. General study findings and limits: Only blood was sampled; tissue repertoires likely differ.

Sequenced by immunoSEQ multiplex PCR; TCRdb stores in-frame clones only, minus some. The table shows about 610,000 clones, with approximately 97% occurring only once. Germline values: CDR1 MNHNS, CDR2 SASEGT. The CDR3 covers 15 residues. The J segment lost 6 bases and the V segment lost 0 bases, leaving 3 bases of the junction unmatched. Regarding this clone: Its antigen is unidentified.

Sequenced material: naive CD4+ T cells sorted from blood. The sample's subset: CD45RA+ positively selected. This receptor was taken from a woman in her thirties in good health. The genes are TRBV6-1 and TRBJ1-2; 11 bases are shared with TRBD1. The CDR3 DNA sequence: TGTGCCAGCAGTGAAGCGGACAGGGGGCAGGATGGCTACACCTTC. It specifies CASSEADRGQDGYTF.